These 10 T cell receptor beta chains came from one sample sequenced in a study of monozygotic twins with inflammatory bowel disease. Using the 5' RACE reads, TCRdb records one entry per CDR3 protein without DNA. The sample's table shows about 140,000 distinct CDR3 sequences. The sequenced material came from blood. The receptors derive from a human donor with ulcerative colitis or Crohn's disease, or a healthy co-twin of an affected twin (not recorded which).

CDR3 in amino acids: CASSVDMDSYNSPLHF. The chain recombines TRBV9 with TRBJ1-6; with no DNA, the TCRdb D assignment of TRBD1 cannot be verified. The V gene's germline CDR1 is SGDLS and CDR2 YYNGEE. The CDR3 contains 16 residues.

J is TRBJ2-5 and V is TRBV18; the TCRdb call, TRBD2, lacks DNA for checking. In germline, CDR1 is KGHSH, CDR2 LQKENI. The CDR3 totals 19 residues. CDR3: CASSPRGLAGFQKGETQYF.

V gene TRBV25-1 combines with J gene TRBJ2-7; there is no DNA to check the TCRdb D call of TRBD1. The CDR3 runs to 17 residues. Germline V lookup: CDR1 MGHDK, CDR2 SYGVNS. The CDR3 sequence: CASSEYGGADLAYEQYF.

The chain recombines TRBV29-1 with TRBJ2-7. Germline assignment: CDR1 SQVTM and CDR2 ANQGSEA. This CDR3 has 15 amino acids. CDR3 amino acids: CSAELVTRSSYEQYF.

V gene TRBV7-3 combines with J gene TRBJ1-6. CDR1 is SGHTA and CDR2 is FQGTGA in the germline V gene. The CDR3 is made up of 13 amino acids. The CDR3 loop is CASSQDRNSPLHF.

This sequence joins TRBV12-3 or TRBV12-4 and TRBJ2-5; TCRdb proposes TRBD1, but this gene call is untestable without DNA. The CDR3 covers 15 residues. The chain's CDR3 is CASMRDRGRQETQYF.

V is TRBV27 and J is TRBJ2-5; TCRdb indicates TRBD2, and absent DNA this call remains unverified. The CDR3 runs 15 residues. Germline loops: CDR1 MNHEY, CDR2 SMNVEV (reference sequence). CDR3: CASSLAGTLKETQYF.

The genes are TRBV27 and TRBJ1-5; TCRdb reports TRBD1, a call that lacks DNA to check it against. From germline, CDR1 is MNHEY and CDR2 SMNVEV (reference sequence). This CDR3 is 14 amino acids long. The CDR3 here is CASSPDRRAQPQHF.

The J gene is TRBJ2-7, the V gene TRBV20-1; TCRdb reports TRBD1, a call that lacks DNA to check it against. CDR1 DFQATT and CDR2 SNEGSKA come from the germline V gene (reference sequence). The CDR3 has 14 amino acids. CDR3 sequence: CSASPGTEMGEQYF.

This chain joins TRBV20-1 and TRBJ2-7; the D call of TRBD2 rests on TCRdb alone, since no DNA is present to check it. The length of the CDR3 is 13 residues. Germline assignment: CDR1 DFQATT and CDR2 SNEGSKA (reference sequence). CDR3 residues: CSALGLAGYEQYF.